The rows below give T cell receptor beta chains drawn from one sample of a study of glioma-infiltrating T cells. One entry per CDR3 protein, called by TCRdb with MiXCR from the multiplex PCR reads. The sample lists around 90,000 distinct CDR3 sequences; roughly 40% were seen once. Sequencing used glioma tissue, nonneoplastic brain tissue, or PBMCs (not recorded which). The origin of the receptors is a human donor with low-grade glioma or glioblastoma, undergoing nonglioma brain surgery, or in good health (not recorded which). Each CDR3 is given with its conserved first and last residue. Fields, in order: V gene, CDR3 protein.

v_gene: TRBV20-1
CDR3aa: CSARVAGSSYEQLF

v_gene: TRBV6-1
CDR3aa: CANSDILGYEQFF

v_gene: TRBV6-2/TRBV6-3
CDR3aa: CSIGERSDLENTEAFF

v_gene: TRBV6-1
CDR3aa: CAIRTGLSSYGQYF

v_gene: TRBV11-2
CDR3aa: CASSLYTDTEAFF

v_gene: TRBV6-1
CDR3aa: CASSEGRSSGATF

v_gene: TRBV20-1
CDR3aa: CSASISGGATDTQYF

v_gene: TRBV2
CDR3aa: CASSDSFSGANVLTF

v_gene: TRBV7-2
CDR3aa: CASNLGRTNTEAFF

v_gene: TRBV7-2
CDR3aa: CASSSRTGARDGYTF

v_gene: TRBV6-2/TRBV6-3
CDR3aa: CASSYEAGDYNEQFF

v_gene: TRBV20-1
CDR3aa: CSARVGSSNQPQHF